A selection of T cell receptor beta chains follows, all from one sample in a study of CD8+ T cells in alopecia areata. Produced via immunoSEQ multiplex PCR; TCRdb's table is partial and in-frame only. The top ten clones hold over 12% of a sample with 140,000 to 150,000 clones, over 70% of them seen once. Specimen: CD8+ T cells sorted from blood, collected at week 0. These TCRs come from a human donor with alopecia areata. Each CDR3 is given with its conserved first and last residue. A D gene is named only where the DNA matches it firmly. Only some rows state a clone size, as once, few, many or a class for expanded clones.

D gene: .
V gene: TRBV27
clone size: .
J gene: TRBJ2-1
CDR3 protein: CASSFGTSSYNEQFF
CDR3 DNA: TGTGCCAGCAGTTTCGGGACGAGCTCCTACAATGAGCAGTTCTTC

D gene: .
V gene: TRBV30
clone size: .
J gene: TRBJ1-2
CDR3 protein: CAWSVRSGLHGYTF
CDR3 DNA: TGTGCCTGGAGTGTACGCAGTGGGTTGCATGGCTACACCTTC

D gene: .
V gene: TRBV29-1
clone size: .
J gene: TRBJ1-1
CDR3 protein: CSVEDRQVNTEAFF
CDR3 DNA: TGCAGCGTTGAAGATCGACAGGTGAACACTGAAGCTTTCTTT

D gene: .
V gene: TRBV7-3
clone size: .
J gene: TRBJ2-2
CDR3 protein: CASSLWQGQNTGELFF
CDR3 DNA: TGTGCCAGCAGCTTATGGCAGGGGCAGAACACCGGGGAGCTGTTTTTT

D gene: TRBD2
V gene: TRBV19
clone size: .
J gene: TRBJ2-1
CDR3 protein: CASSIGAGAGNEQFF
CDR3 DNA: TGTGCCAGTAGTATCGGGGCGGGAGCAGGTAATGAGCAGTTCTTC

D gene: .
V gene: TRBV5-1
clone size: .
J gene: TRBJ1-5
CDR3 protein: CASSSDSPSQPQHF
CDR3 DNA: TGCGCCAGCAGCTCTGATTCCCCCAGTCAGCCCCAGCATTTT

D gene: .
V gene: TRBV27
clone size: .
J gene: TRBJ2-2
CDR3 protein: CASTLVPGKLNTGELFF
CDR3 DNA: TGTGCCAGCACCCTAGTCCCCGGGAAACTTAACACCGGGGAGCTGTTTTTT

D gene: TRBD1
V gene: TRBV5-6
clone size: .
J gene: TRBJ2-1
CDR3 protein: CASSVATGLGEQFF
CDR3 DNA: TGTGCCAGCAGCGTGGCGACAGGGCTCGGTGAGCAGTTCTTC

D gene: .
V gene: TRBV27
clone size: once
J gene: TRBJ2-7
CDR3 protein: CASSLAAWNYEQYF
CDR3 DNA: TGTGCCAGCAGTTTGGCAGCCTGGAACTACGAGCAGTACTTC

D gene: .
V gene: TRBV29-1
clone size: once
J gene: TRBJ2-3
CDR3 protein: CSLVEGSTDTQYF
CDR3 DNA: TGCAGCCTTGTTGAGGGCAGCACAGATACGCAGTATTTT

D gene: .
V gene: TRBV14
clone size: once
J gene: TRBJ1-1
CDR3 protein: CASRGLTGNTEAFF
CDR3 DNA: TGTGCCAGCAGGGGGCTGACAGGGAACACTGAAGCTTTCTTT

D gene: .
V gene: TRBV19
clone size: .
J gene: TRBJ1-2
CDR3 protein: CASSIGRLSGYTF
CDR3 DNA: TGTGCCAGTAGTATTGGGCGCCTCTCTGGCTACACCTTC

D gene: TRBD2
V gene: TRBV6-6
clone size: few
J gene: TRBJ2-3
CDR3 protein: CASRSGLAGTDTQYF
CDR3 DNA: TGTGCCAGCAGATCCGGACTAGCTGGCACAGATACGCAGTATTTT

D gene: .
V gene: TRBV11-2
clone size: .
J gene: TRBJ2-1
CDR3 protein: CASSATSNEQFF
CDR3 DNA: TGTGCCAGCAGCGCGACCAGCAATGAGCAGTTCTTC

D gene: .
V gene: TRBV5-1
clone size: .
J gene: TRBJ1-3
CDR3 protein: CASRDSGNTIYF
CDR3 DNA: TGCGCCAGCAGAGACTCTGGAAACACCATATATTTT

D gene: .
V gene: TRBV11-2
clone size: once
J gene: TRBJ1-1
CDR3 protein: CASSLGIGTEAFF
CDR3 DNA: TGTGCCAGCAGCTTAGGGATCGGCACTGAAGCTTTCTTT

D gene: .
V gene: TRBV7-6
clone size: .
J gene: TRBJ2-7
CDR3 protein: CASSLRRGYEQYF
CDR3 DNA: TGTGCCAGCAGCTTACGGCGGGGTTACGAGCAGTACTTC

D gene: .
V gene: TRBV12-5
clone size: .
J gene: TRBJ2-7
CDR3 protein: CASGLFTDEQYF
CDR3 DNA: TGTGCTAGTGGTTTGTTTACAGACGAGCAGTACTTC

D gene: TRBD1
V gene: TRBV19
clone size: .
J gene: TRBJ2-7
CDR3 protein: CASSRDRTYEQYF
CDR3 DNA: TGTGCCAGTAGTAGGGACAGGACCTACGAGCAGTACTTC

D gene: TRBD2
V gene: TRBV30
clone size: .
J gene: TRBJ2-5
CDR3 protein: CAWGLAGGVAETQYF
CDR3 DNA: TGTGCCTGGGGACTAGCGGGAGGTGTTGCGGAGACCCAGTACTTC

D gene: TRBD2
V gene: TRBV28
clone size: .
J gene: TRBJ2-1
CDR3 protein: CASSPLAGPSSYNEQFF
CDR3 DNA: TGTGCCAGCAGTCCGCTAGCGGGACCCTCCTCCTACAATGAGCAGTTCTTC

D gene: TRBD2
V gene: TRBV5-5
clone size: .
J gene: TRBJ2-5
CDR3 protein: CASSLDPSGTSVETQYF
CDR3 DNA: TGTGCCAGCAGCTTGGATCCTAGCGGGACCTCGGTTGAGACCCAGTACTTC